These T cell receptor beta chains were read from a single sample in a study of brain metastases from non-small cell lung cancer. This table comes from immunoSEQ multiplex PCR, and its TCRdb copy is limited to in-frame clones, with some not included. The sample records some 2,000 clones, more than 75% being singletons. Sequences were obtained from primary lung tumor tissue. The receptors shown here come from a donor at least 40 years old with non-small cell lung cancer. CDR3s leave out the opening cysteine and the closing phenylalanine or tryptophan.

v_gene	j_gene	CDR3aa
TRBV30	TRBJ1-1	AWGQGRAF
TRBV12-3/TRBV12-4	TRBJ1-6	ASSRDNSPLY
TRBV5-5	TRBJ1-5	ASSLAGDNQPQH
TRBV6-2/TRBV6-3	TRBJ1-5	ASSYPGRRGNQPQH